The 21 T cell receptor beta chains given below trace back to one sample, sequenced in a study of T cells in Graves' hyperthyroidism and ophthalmopathy (dated by TCRdb to about 2019). Library prep was done by multiplex PCR. Sequencer: Illumina HiSeq 2000. The TCR beta CDR3 regions were amplified from the RNA transcripts. The first round of RT-PCR for the TCR CDR3 was performed with the HTBI primer set and the Qiagen OneStep RT-PCR kit. TCRdb reprocessed the public reads (quality trimming at Q25 with fastp, clone calling with MiXCR) and kept in-frame beta chains. Each CDR3 protein gets just one entry, which takes the most common genes and DNA from the rows behind it. This sample comprises nearly 250,000 distinct CDR3 sequences, around 25% of them detected only once. The ten largest clones take up about 40% of the sample. Sequencing used blood. The source of these receptors is a middle-aged woman with Graves' ophthalmopathy.

V gene TRBV28 combines with J gene TRBJ2-5; the D gene is possibly TRBD2 (6 bases). The CDR3 covers 13 residues. In germline, CDR1 is MDHEN, CDR2 SYDVKM. V was shortened by 7 bases and J by 4 bases, with 13 bases between the two germline ends. The CDR3 nucleotides are TGTGCCAGCAATGGCGGGGTAATAGAGACCCAGTACTTC. This translates into CASNGGVIETQYF.

This clonotype has a count of ten or more. The genes are TRBV24-1 and TRBJ2-7, with D unresolved. The germline V gene has CDR1 KGHDR and CDR2 SFDVKD. Trimming cost V 3 bases and J 6 bases, with 11 bases left between them. This CDR3 spans 13 amino acids. Here the CDR3 reads CATSDTGRAEQYF. CDR3 bases: TGTGCCACCAGTGATACCGGACGTGCCGAGCAGTACTTC.

This clonotype was counted ten times or more. The chain has TRBV12-3 or TRBV12-4 and TRBJ1-1, with a weak D call TRBD1 (6 bases). This CDR3 is built from 13 residues. V was trimmed by 5 bases and J by 5 bases, leaving 12 bases between them. This CDR3 reads CASSPQGRTEAFF. The CDR3 DNA reads TGTGCCAGCAGTCCTCAGGGGCGGACTGAAGCTTTCTTT.

This clonotype has a count of ten or more. The CDR3 DNA is TGTGCCAGCAGTGACCCAGGGTACACTGAAGCTTTCTTT. This codes for CASSDPGYTEAFF. V usage is TRBV25-1 and J usage is TRBJ1-1; tentative D call: TRBD1 (5 bases). Trimming took off 3 bases at V and 3 bases at J, with 8 bases between the two ends. The CDR3 is 13 amino acids. In germline, CDR1 is MGHDK, CDR2 SYGVNS.

This clonotype was detected many times. This sequence joins TRBV15 and TRBJ2-7, with 13 bases fitting TRBD2. V lost 5 bases to trimming and J lost 7 bases; unmatched junction nucleotides: 2. The CDR3 covers 13 residues. Per the germline V gene, CDR1 is LNHNV and CDR2 is YYDKDF (reference sequence). The CDR3 region has the DNA TGTGCCACCAGCTGGGGACTAGCGGGAGAGCAGTACTTC. Residues: CATSWGLAGEQYF.

This clonotype was recorded at least ten times. The chain employs TRBV11-2 and TRBJ1-6; 8 bases are a match to TRBD1. Trimming removed 6 bases from V and 0 bases from J; junction bases left unmatched: 13. Germline V gene lookup returns CDR1 SGHAT and CDR2 FQNNGV. This CDR3 region has 19 residues. Here the CDR3 DNA reads TGTGCCAGCAGGAGGGCCCCCCGAGACAGGGGCTCCTATAATTCACCCCTCCACTTT. Its protein product is CASRRAPRDRGSYNSPLHF.

Ten or more counts support this clonotype. The chain uses TRBV15 and TRBJ1-5; no reliable D call. Trimming cost V 0 bases and J 7 bases, with 13 bases left between them. The CDR3 is 15 amino acids. Germline assignment: CDR1 LNHNV and CDR2 YYDKDF (reference sequence). CDR3 residues: CATSRDRSGGQPQHF. CDR3 sequence (DNA): TGTGCCACCAGCAGAGATAGGTCCGGAGGGCAGCCCCAGCATTTT.

This clonotype was recorded at least ten times. The chain combines TRBV5-1 with TRBJ1-1, with D possibly being TRBD1 (5 bases). There are 14 residues in the CDR3. CDR1 and CDR2 from the germline V gene are SGHRS and YFSETQ. V was clipped by 3 bases and J by 1 base, with 10 bases between them. CDR3 region: CASSSQGGNTEAFF. DNA for the CDR3: TGCGCCAGCAGCTCTCAGGGTGGGAACACTGAAGCTTTCTTT.

This clonotype has ten or more counts. The chain combines TRBV7-3 with TRBJ2-4, with D hard to call. The CDR3 runs 15 residues. The V end lost 5 bases, the J end lost 11 bases, and 22 bases lay between the germline ends. CDR1 is SGHTA, CDR2 FQGTGA, per germline. CDR3 in DNA: TGTGCCAGCAGCCCCGCCGCTTCCACCCGGGCCTTTCAGTACTTC. Residues: CASSPAASTRAFQYF.

This clonotype was seen many times. The chain recombines TRBV11-2 with TRBJ2-5; possible D gene TRBD2, 7 bases. This CDR3 contains 10 residues. Germline-derived CDR1 and CDR2 are SGHAT and FQNNGV. The CDR3 DNA is TGTGCGGGAGGGGGAGAGACCCAGTACTTC. Translating it yields CAGGGETQYF.

The V call is TRBV6-1, the J call TRBJ1-2, with a tentative D call TRBD1 (6 bases). The germline V gene encodes CDR1 MNHNS and CDR2 SASEGT. The germline V and J ends were trimmed by 2 bases and 1 base, with 14 bases remaining between them. CDR3 size: 16 residues. The CDR3 protein is CASSERGGGGNYGYTF. The CDR3 region has the DNA TGTGCCAGCAGTGAAAGGGGGGGAGGAGGTAACTATGGCTACACCTTC.

This clonotype was detected ten times or more. The chain couples TRBV27 to TRBJ2-2; TRBD2 agrees at 7 bases. The junction had 3 bases not matched to a gene; V was cut back by 3 bases and J by 8 bases. Germline values: CDR1 MNHEY, CDR2 SMNVEV (reference sequence). CDR3 length equals 13 residues. The chain's CDR3 is CASSLGRVGELFF. CDR3 coding DNA: TGTGCCAGCAGTTTGGGGAGGGTTGGGGAGCTGTTTTTT.

This clonotype was counted ten times or more. The CDR3 here is CASSPGHYYEQYF. CDR3 nucleotides: TGTGCCAGCAGTCCGGGACACTACTACGAGCAGTACTTC. This rearrangement joins TRBV6-1 to TRBJ2-7, with a possible D match to TRBD1 (6 bases). This CDR3 has 13 amino acids. The V end was cut by 5 bases, the J end by 3 bases, with 11 bases between. Germline loops: CDR1 MNHNS, CDR2 SASEGT.

This clonotype was seen repeatedly, ten times or more. V gene TRBV2 combines with J gene TRBJ1-1; D might be TRBD1 (6 bases). The CDR3 contains 13 residues. V was trimmed by 6 bases and J by 1 base, leaving 9 bases between them. Germline-derived CDR1 and CDR2 are SNHLY and FYNNEI. Here the CDR3 DNA reads TGTGCCAGCAGAAGGACAGAGAACACTGAAGCTTTCTTT. This sequence encodes CASRRTENTEAFF.

The chain employs TRBV11-2 and TRBJ2-7; 7 bases line up with TRBD2. There are 17 residues in the CDR3. Germline loops: CDR1 SGHAT, CDR2 FQNNGV. Trimming removed 1 base from V and 2 bases from J; junction bases left unmatched: 11. Here the CDR3 reads CASSLGVGLAVTYEQYF. CDR3 DNA sequence: TGTGCCAGCAGCTTAGGGGTTGGGCTAGCGGTAACCTACGAGCAGTACTTC. Full variable domain (rest looked up from reference TRBV11-2 and TRBJ2-7): EAGVAQSPRYKIIEKRQSVAFWCNPISGHATLYWYQQILGQGPKLLIQFQNNGVVDDSQLPKDRFSAERLKGVDSTLKIQPAKLEDSAVYLCASSLGVGLAVTYEQYFGPGTRLTVT.

The rearrangement joins TRBV28 to TRBJ1-1; no firm D call. Per the germline V gene, CDR1 is MDHEN and CDR2 is SYDVKM. V dropped 4 bases and J dropped 6 bases, with 9 bases sitting between them. This CDR3 comprises 12 residues. The CDR3 sequence: CASSSNPPEAFF. DNA for the CDR3: TGTGCCAGCAGTTCAAACCCCCCTGAAGCTTTCTTT.

This clonotype was observed many times. CDR3 sequence: CASSLDDRGYTEAFF. CDR3 bases: TGTGCCAGCAGCTTAGATGACAGGGGGTACACTGAAGCTTTCTTT. This rearrangement joins TRBV11-2 to TRBJ1-1; 9 bases line up with TRBD1. Losses at the gene ends were 0 bases for V and 3 bases for J; bases not matched to a gene: 2. This CDR3 has 15 amino acids. Germline CDR1 SGHAT, CDR2 FQNNGV.

Ten or more counts support this clonotype. This chain uses TRBV12-3 or TRBV12-4 with TRBJ1-5; D remains unclear. The CDR3 runs to 14 residues. Trimming left V 3 bases short and J 0 bases short, with 6 bases between. The CDR3, as DNA: TGTGCCAGCAGTTTTGCTGCTAGCAATCAGCCCCAGCATTTT. Its translation: CASSFAASNQPQHF.

This clonotype appeared many times. This chain joins TRBV20-1 and TRBJ2-7; D may be TRBD1 or TRBD2 (5 bases each). The V gene lost 1 base and the J gene lost 1 base, with 11 bases spanning the gap. The CDR3 sequence is 14 residues long. The germline CDR1 and CDR2 sequences are DFQATT and SNEGSKA (reference sequence). CDR3 residues: CSARGWDGSYEQYF. The CDR3 DNA reads TGCAGTGCTAGAGGGTGGGACGGATCCTACGAGCAGTACTTC.

The chain combines TRBV7-3 with TRBJ2-4, with TRBD1 matching over 9 bases. V lost 4 bases and J lost 9; bases outside the gene matches: 1. The CDR3 runs to 12 residues. CDR1 is SGHTA and CDR2 is FQGTGA in the germline V gene. The CDR3 DNA is TGTGCCAGCAGCTCGACAGGGGGCATTCAGTACTTC. Translation gives CASSSTGGIQYF. The full variable domain, in which reference TRBV7-3 and TRBJ2-4 provide the parts outside the CDR3, is GAGVSQTPSNKVTEKGKYVELRCDPISGHTALYWYRQSLGQGPEFLIYFQGTGAADDSGLPNDRFFAVRPEGSVSTLKIQRTERGDSAVYLCASSSTGGIQYFGAGTRLSVL.

V usage is TRBV6-2 or TRBV6-3 and J usage is TRBJ1-5, with a tentative D call TRBD1 (6 bases). The CDR3 consists of 15 residues. Trimming cost V 6 bases and J 1 base, with 13 bases left between them. Germline assignment: CDR1 MNHEY and CDR2 SVGEGT. The DNA for the CDR3 is TGTGCCAGCAGGCTTACAGGGTTGAGCAATCAGCCCCAGCATTTT. Amino acid sequence: CASRLTGLSNQPQHF.